This entry concerns a single T cell receptor beta chain. Its target is unknown. TCRdb reanalysed the reads using MiXCR and keeps one entry per CDR3 protein. The sample has fewer than 700,000 distinct CDR3 sequences, 20% to 30% seen once. This entry comes from a study of T cell repertoires in cytomegalovirus infection. Study findings and constraints: It was HLA-C-restricted CMV-specific TCR beta clonotypes that dominated the response ex vivo.

The sequenced sample was CD8+ T cells from PBMCs. The TCR was taken from a human donor in good health (CMV status not recorded). Some clones in this sample may be carry-over from other donors' samples.

CDR3 nucleotides: TGCAGCGTTCCGGTGGGGTTGGAGCAGTACTTC. It yields the protein CSVPVGLEQYF. V is TRBV29-1 and J is TRBJ2-7, with D unresolved. V was cut by 5 bases and J by 7 bases, with 12 bases left in between. CDR3 size: 11 residues. CDR1 is SQVTM, CDR2 ANQGSEA, per germline.